What follows describes a single T cell receptor (beta chain). Antigen: not known. The data were taken from a study of T cells in Graves' hyperthyroidism and ophthalmopathy. Overall study results and limits: Expanded thyroid clonotypes (above 0.001) were mostly also found in blood.

The V gene end was trimmed by 4 bases and the J gene end by 3 bases; junction bases not matched to a gene: 8. This CDR3 contains 16 residues. It was RNA transcripts that yielded the amplified TCR beta CDR3 regions. First-round RT-PCR of the TCR CDR3 relied on the HTBI primer set. One entry per CDR3 protein, called by TCRdb with MiXCR from the multiplex PCR reads. The sample has around 480,000 distinct CDR3 sequences; roughly an eighth are singletons. The chain recombines TRBV12-3 or TRBV12-4 with TRBJ1-5; TRBD1 matches at 8 bases. The sequence was obtained from a woman younger than 35 with Graves' hyperthyroidism. The sequencing input was blood. The CDR3 loop reads CASSSLDRALNQPQHF. In DNA, the CDR3 is TGTGCCAGCAGTTCCTTGGACAGGGCCCTCAATCAGCCCCAGCATTTT.